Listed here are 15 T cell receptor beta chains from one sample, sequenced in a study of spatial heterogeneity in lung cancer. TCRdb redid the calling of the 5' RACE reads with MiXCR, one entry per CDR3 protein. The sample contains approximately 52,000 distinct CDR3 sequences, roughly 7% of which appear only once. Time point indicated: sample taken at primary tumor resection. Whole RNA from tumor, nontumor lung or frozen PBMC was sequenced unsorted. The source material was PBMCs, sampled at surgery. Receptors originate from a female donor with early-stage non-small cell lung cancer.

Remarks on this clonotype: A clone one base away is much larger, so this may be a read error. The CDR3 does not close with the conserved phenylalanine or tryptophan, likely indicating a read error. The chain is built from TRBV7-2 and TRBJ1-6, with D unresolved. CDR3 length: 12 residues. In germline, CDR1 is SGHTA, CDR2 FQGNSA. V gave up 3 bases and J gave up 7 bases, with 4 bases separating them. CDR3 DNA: TGTGCCAGCAGCTTTGTCAATTCACCCCTCCACTCT. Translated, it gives CASSFVNSPLHS.

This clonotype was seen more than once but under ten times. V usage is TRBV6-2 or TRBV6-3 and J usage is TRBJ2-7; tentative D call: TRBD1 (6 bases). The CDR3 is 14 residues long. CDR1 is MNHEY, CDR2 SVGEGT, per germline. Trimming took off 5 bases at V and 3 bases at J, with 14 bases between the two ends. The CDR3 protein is CASSTQGPHYEQYF. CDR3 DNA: TGTGCCAGCAGTACCCAGGGGCCCCACTACGAGCAGTACTTC.

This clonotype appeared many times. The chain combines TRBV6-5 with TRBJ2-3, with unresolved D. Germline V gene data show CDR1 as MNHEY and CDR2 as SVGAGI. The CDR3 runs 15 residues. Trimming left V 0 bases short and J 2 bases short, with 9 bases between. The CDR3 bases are TGTGCCAGCAGTTACTCGAATAGGGTCACAGATACGCAGTATTTT. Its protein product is CASSYSNRVTDTQYF.

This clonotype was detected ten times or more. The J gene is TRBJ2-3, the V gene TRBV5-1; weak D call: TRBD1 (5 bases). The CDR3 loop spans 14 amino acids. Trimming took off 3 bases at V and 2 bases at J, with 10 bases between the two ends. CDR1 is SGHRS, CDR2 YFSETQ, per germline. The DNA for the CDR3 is TGCGCCAGCAGCTCGACAGCCGACACAGATACGCAGTATTTT. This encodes CASSSTADTDTQYF.

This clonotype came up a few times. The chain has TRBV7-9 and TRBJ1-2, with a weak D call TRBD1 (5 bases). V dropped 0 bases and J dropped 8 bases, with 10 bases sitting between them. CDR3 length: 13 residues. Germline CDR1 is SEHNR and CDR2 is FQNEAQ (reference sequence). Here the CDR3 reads CASSLADNEGYTF. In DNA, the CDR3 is TGTGCCAGCAGCTTAGCGGACAATGAGGGCTACACCTTC.

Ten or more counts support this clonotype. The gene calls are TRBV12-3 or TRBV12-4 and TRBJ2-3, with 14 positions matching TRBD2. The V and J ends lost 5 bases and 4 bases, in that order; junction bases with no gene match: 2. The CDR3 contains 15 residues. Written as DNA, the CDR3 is TGTGCCAGCAGTCCGGGACTAGCGGGGGCAGATACGCAGTATTTT. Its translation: CASSPGLAGADTQYF.

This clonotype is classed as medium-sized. CDR3 sequence (DNA): TGTGCCAGCAGTCTAGGGCCCGGGGGGGCGGGCAATGAGCAGTTCTTC. Translating gives CASSLGPGGAGNEQFF. The chain couples TRBV11-2 to TRBJ2-1; 8 bases align to TRBD2. Trimming removed 6 bases from V and 6 bases from J; junction bases left unmatched: 13. This CDR3 is 16 amino acids long. CDR1 is SGHAT and CDR2 is FQNNGV in the germline V gene.

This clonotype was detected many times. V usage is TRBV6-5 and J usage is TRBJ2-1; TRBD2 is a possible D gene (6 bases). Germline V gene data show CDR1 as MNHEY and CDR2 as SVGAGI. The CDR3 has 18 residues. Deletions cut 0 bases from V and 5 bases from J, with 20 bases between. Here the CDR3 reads CASSYSSLWNGGHNEQFF. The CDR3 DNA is TGTGCCAGCAGTTACTCGTCCCTCTGGAACGGGGGTCACAATGAGCAGTTCTTC.

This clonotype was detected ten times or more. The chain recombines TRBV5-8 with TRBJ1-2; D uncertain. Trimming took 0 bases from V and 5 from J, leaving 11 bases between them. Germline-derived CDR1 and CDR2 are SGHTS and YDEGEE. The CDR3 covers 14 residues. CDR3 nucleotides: TGTGCCAGCAGCTTGGTCTGGAGTGCTTATGGCTACACCTTC. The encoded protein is CASSLVWSAYGYTF.

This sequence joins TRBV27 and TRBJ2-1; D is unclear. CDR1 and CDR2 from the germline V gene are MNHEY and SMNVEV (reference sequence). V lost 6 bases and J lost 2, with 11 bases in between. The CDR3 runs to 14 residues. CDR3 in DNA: TGTGCCAGCAGGATGACTTCACCCTACAATGAGCAGTTCTTC. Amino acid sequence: CASRMTSPYNEQFF.

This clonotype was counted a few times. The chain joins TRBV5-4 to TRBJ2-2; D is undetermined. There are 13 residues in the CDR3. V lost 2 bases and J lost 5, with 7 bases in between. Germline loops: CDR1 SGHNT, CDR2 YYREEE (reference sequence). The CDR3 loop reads CASSFGMTGELFF. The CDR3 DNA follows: TGTGCCAGCAGCTTTGGAATGACCGGGGAGCTGTTTTTT.

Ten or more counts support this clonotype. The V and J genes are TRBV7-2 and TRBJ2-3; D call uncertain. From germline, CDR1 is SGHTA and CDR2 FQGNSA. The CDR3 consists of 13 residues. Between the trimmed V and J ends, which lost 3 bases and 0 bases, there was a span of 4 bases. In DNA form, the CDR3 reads TGTGCCAGCAGCTTTTACAGCACAGATACGCAGTATTTT. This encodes CASSFYSTDTQYF.

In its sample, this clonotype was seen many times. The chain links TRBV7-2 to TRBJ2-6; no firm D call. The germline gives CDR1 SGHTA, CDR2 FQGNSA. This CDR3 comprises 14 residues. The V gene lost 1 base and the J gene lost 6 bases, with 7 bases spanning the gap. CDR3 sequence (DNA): TGTGCCAGCAGCTTAGGGTATGAGGCCAACGTCCTGACTTTC. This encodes CASSLGYEANVLTF.

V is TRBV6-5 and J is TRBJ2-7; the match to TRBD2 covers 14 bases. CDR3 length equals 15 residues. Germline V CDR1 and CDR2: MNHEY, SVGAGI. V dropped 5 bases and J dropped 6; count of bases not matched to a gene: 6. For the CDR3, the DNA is TGTGCCAGCAGTCTCGGGACTAGCGGGGGTTTCGAGCAGTACTTC. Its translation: CASSLGTSGGFEQYF.

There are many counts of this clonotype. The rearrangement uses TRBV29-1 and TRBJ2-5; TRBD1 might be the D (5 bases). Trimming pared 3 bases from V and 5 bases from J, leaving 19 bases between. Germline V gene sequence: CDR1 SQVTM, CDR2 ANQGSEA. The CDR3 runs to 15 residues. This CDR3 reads CSVEGPEDSLETQYF. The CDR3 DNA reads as TGCAGCGTTGAGGGCCCGGAAGACAGCCTGGAGACCCAGTACTTC.